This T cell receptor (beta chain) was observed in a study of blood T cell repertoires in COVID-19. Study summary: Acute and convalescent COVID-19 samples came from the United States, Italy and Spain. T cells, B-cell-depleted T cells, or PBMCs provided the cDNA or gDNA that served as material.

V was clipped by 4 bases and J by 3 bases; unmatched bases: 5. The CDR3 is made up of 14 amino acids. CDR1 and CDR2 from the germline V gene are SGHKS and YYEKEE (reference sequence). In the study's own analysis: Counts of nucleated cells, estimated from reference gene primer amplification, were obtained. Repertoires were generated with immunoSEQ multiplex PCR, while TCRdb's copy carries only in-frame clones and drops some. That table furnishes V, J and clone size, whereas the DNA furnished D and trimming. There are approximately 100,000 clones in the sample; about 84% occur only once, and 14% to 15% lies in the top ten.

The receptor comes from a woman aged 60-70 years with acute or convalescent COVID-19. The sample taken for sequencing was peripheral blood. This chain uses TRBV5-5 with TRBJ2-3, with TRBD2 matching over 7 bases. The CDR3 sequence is CASSREVGTDTQYF. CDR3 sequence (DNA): TGTGCCAGCAGCCGGGAGGTAGGGACAGATACGCAGTATTTT.